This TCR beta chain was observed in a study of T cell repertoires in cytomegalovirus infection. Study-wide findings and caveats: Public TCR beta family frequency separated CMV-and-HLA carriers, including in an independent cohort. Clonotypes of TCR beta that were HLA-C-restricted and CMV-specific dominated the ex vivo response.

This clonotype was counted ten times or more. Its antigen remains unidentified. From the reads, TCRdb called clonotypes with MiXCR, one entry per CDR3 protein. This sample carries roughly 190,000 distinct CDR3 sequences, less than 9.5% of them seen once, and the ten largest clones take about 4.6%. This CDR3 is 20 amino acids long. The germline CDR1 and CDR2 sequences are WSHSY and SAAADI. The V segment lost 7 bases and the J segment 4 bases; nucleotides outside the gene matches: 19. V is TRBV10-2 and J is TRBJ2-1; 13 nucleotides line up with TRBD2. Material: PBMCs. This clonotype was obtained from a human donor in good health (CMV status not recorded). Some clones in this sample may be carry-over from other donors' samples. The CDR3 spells CASTTPRLAGGPHKYNEQFF. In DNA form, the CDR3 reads TGCGCCAGCACCACGCCCCGACTAGCGGGAGGCCCCCACAAGTACAATGAGCAGTTCTTC.